Presented here are 30 T cell receptor beta chains from one specimen sequenced in a study of response to subunit inactivated influenza vaccine. TCRdb reanalysed the RT-PCR reads using MiXCR and keeps one entry per CDR3 protein. Of about 500,000 distinct CDR3 sequences in the sample, approximately 15% are singletons; the top ten hold over 2.5%. Material: CD4+ T cells sorted from PBMCs, obtained 23 to 25 months after vaccination. The origin of the receptors is a man in his fifties or sixties who received an inactivated influenza vaccine.

The chain carries TRBV20-1 and TRBJ2-1, with D possibly TRBD1 on 6 matching bases. The germline V gene encodes CDR1 DFQATT and CDR2 SNEGSKA (reference sequence). The ends were cut back, 3 bases at V and 3 bases at J, with 9 bases in the middle. CDR3 length: 13 amino acids. The CDR3 coding sequence is TGCAGTGCTAGCAGGGGAAACTACAATGAGCAGTTCTTC. It yields the protein CSASRGNYNEQFF.

This clonotype was detected a few times. The chain combines TRBV25-1 with TRBJ2-3, with 9 bases identical to TRBD2. Germline CDR1 MGHDK, CDR2 SYGVNS. The CDR3 runs to 14 residues. The J segment lost 1 base and the V segment lost 8 bases, leaving 4 bases of the junction unmatched. The chain's CDR3 is CASARLAGTDTQYF. The CDR3 DNA reads TGTGCCAGCGCGAGACTAGCGGGCACAGATACGCAGTATTTT.

Only a few counts were recorded for this clonotype. The rearrangement uses TRBV12-3 or TRBV12-4 and TRBJ2-3; D gene unclear. The CDR3 spans 15 residues. Trimming left V 2 bases short and J 2 bases short, with 11 bases between. The CDR3 here is CASSLQLGPTDTQYF. DNA of the CDR3: TGTGCCAGCAGTTTACAGTTAGGGCCCACAGATACGCAGTATTTT.

The CDR3 nucleotides read TGCGCCAGCAGCTCGAATCCCTCTGGAAACACCATATATTTT. Protein sequence: CASSSNPSGNTIYF. The chain uses TRBV5-1 and TRBJ1-3; D not certain. The CDR3 runs 14 residues. The germline V and J ends were trimmed by 3 bases and 0 bases, with 7 bases remaining between them. CDR1 is SGHRS and CDR2 is YFSETQ in the germline V gene.

The genes are TRBV6-1 and TRBJ1-6, with D uncertain. The CDR3 covers 15 residues. Per the germline V gene, CDR1 is MNHNS and CDR2 is SASEGT. V gave up 7 bases and J gave up 6 bases, with 16 bases separating them. The CDR3 is CASTLDRAPNSPLHF. CDR3 bases: TGTGCCAGCACATTAGACCGGGCGCCTAATTCACCCCTCCACTTT.

A few counts support this clonotype. This chain links TRBV10-3 with TRBJ2-7; D call uncertain. CDR1 ENHRY and CDR2 SYGVKD come from the germline V gene. V lost 6 bases and J lost 0, with 12 bases in between. This CDR3 has 14 residues. CDR3 protein: CAISELTTSYEQYF. DNA of the CDR3: TGTGCCATCAGCGAACTCACTACCTCCTACGAGCAGTACTTC.

This clonotype was counted between two and nine times. This sequence joins TRBV6-2 or TRBV6-3 and TRBJ2-4; D is ambiguous. Germline values: CDR1 MNHEY, CDR2 SVGEGT. The CDR3 length is 16 residues. V was cut by 2 bases and J by 1 base, with 12 bases left in between. CDR3 DNA sequence: TGTGCCAGCAGTTACGAAAAAACGCTGGCCAAAAACATTCAGTACTTC. This gives the protein CASSYEKTLAKNIQYF.

V usage is TRBV28 and J usage is TRBJ1-2; unclear D gene. V gave up 6 bases and J gave up 1 base, with 9 bases separating them. This CDR3 is built from 13 residues. From germline, CDR1 is MDHEN and CDR2 SYDVKM. CDR3 amino acids: CASSRGNNYGYTF. Here the CDR3 DNA reads TGTGCCAGCAGCCGCGGTAATAACTATGGCTACACCTTC.

This clonotype was seen a few times. The chain is built from TRBV20-1 and TRBJ2-1; D might be TRBD2 (5 bases). The ends were cut back, 5 bases at V and 10 bases at J, with 12 bases in the middle. The CDR3 totals 11 residues. Germline CDR1 DFQATT, CDR2 SNEGSKA (reference sequence). CDR3 nucleotide sequence: TGCAGTGCTGAACTAGTGCGGGAGCAGTTCTTC. Protein product: CSAELVREQFF.

This clonotype has ten or more counts. In nucleotides, the CDR3 is TGCAGTGCTAGAGATCCCCGGACAGGGACGACTGTGGATACGCAGTATTTT. Residues: CSARDPRTGTTVDTQYF. This chain uses TRBV20-1 with TRBJ2-3, with TRBD1 identical over 8 bases. Unmatched junction bases numbered 14, after V lost 0 bases and J lost 6 bases. The germline V gene has CDR1 DFQATT and CDR2 SNEGSKA (reference sequence). The CDR3 has 17 residues.

The V call is TRBV20-1, the J call TRBJ2-1; TRBD2 aligns across 14 bases. Germline V lookup: CDR1 DFQATT, CDR2 SNEGSKA (reference sequence). With V trimmed by 6 bases and J by 8 bases, 6 bases remained unmatched. The CDR3 runs to 14 residues. As DNA, the CDR3 is TGCAGTGCCAAGGGACTAGCGGGAGCCTATGAGCAGTTCTTC. This encodes CSAKGLAGAYEQFF.

This clonotype has just a few counts. This chain links TRBV5-1 with TRBJ2-1; TRBD1 matches at 9 bases. The CDR3 length is 15 residues. Germline CDR1 and CDR2: SGHRS and YFSETQ. V dropped 0 bases and J dropped 9; count of bases not matched to a gene: 7. The CDR3 DNA reads TGCGCCAGCAGCTTGGACAGGGGGCTTTCTGTTGAGCAGTTCTTC. Amino acid sequence: CASSLDRGLSVEQFF.

This rearrangement joins TRBV21-1 to TRBJ1-5. TRBV21-1 is listed as a pseudogene. CDR3 length: 14 amino acids. The CDR3 coding sequence is TGTGCCAGCAGCAAAGGGCCCAGGAATCAGCCCCAGCATTTT. It yields the protein CASSKGPRNQPQHF.

The chain links TRBV4-2 to TRBJ2-7; possible D gene TRBD1, 5 bases. The CDR3 has 14 amino acids. V was cut by 0 bases and J by 2 bases, with 8 bases left in between. In germline, CDR1 is LGHNA, CDR2 YNFKEQ. CDR3 DNA sequence: TGTGCCAGCAGCCAAGATTCCAGGGCCTACGAGCAGTACTTC. As protein: CASSQDSRAYEQYF.

This clonotype showed up many times. The chain combines TRBV28 with TRBJ2-2; no clear D gene. Trimming took off 6 bases at V and 2 bases at J, with 13 bases between the two ends. The CDR3 is made up of 15 amino acids. CDR1 and CDR2 from the germline V gene are MDHEN and SYDVKM. CDR3: CASRLASLNTGELFF. The CDR3 coding sequence is TGTGCCAGCAGGCTCGCGTCCCTTAACACCGGGGAGCTGTTTTTT.

This clonotype was detected a few times. For the CDR3, the DNA is TGTGCCAGCAGTAAGGGACAGGGGGTGAAGACCGGGGAGCTGTTTTTT. It is translated as CASSKGQGVKTGELFF. The chain couples TRBV6-1 to TRBJ2-2, with TRBD1 matching over 11 bases. This CDR3 is built from 16 residues. The germline V gene has CDR1 MNHNS and CDR2 SASEGT. Trimming took 5 bases from V and 5 from J; bases not matched to a gene: 7.

As concerns this clonotype: An end of the junction differs from the germline gene, which may be a read error. The J gene is TRBJ1-1, the V gene TRBV11-2; 7 bases fit TRBD1. Germline V gene sequence: CDR1 SGHAT, CDR2 FQNNGV. The CDR3 is made up of 14 amino acids. Here the CDR3 reads CANSLQGGGTEAFF. The CDR3 DNA is TGTGCCAACAGCCTTCAGGGGGGAGGCACTGAAGCTTTCTTT.

In its sample, this clonotype was seen many times. V and J are TRBV7-9 and TRBJ2-7; D is uncertain. The germline V gene encodes CDR1 SEHNR and CDR2 FQNEAQ (reference sequence). The CDR3 totals 13 residues. The V end was cut by 2 bases, the J end by 3 bases, with 8 bases between. CDR3 protein: CASSLLADYEQYF. CDR3 coding DNA: TGTGCCAGCAGCTTACTGGCCGACTACGAGCAGTACTTC.

This clonotype has ten or more counts. The chain couples TRBV5-1 to TRBJ2-3, with TRBD1 matching over 8 bases. The CDR3 is made up of 16 amino acids. V shed 0 bases, J shed 3 bases, and the junction held 6 bases outside the gene matches. The germline gives CDR1 SGHRS, CDR2 YFSETQ. DNA of the CDR3: TGCGCCAGCAGCTTGGGCGGGACAGGAGTTACAGATACGCAGTATTTT. Translating it yields CASSLGGTGVTDTQYF.

The chain carries TRBV20-1 and TRBJ2-3; tentative D call: TRBD2 (7 bases). Trimming cost V 0 bases and J 2 bases, with 15 bases left between them. Germline values: CDR1 DFQATT, CDR2 SNEGSKA (reference sequence). The CDR3 consists of 16 residues. CDR3 DNA: TGCAGTGCTAGAGATAGAATCGGGGGGCTCACAGATACGCAGTATTTT. Protein product: CSARDRIGGLTDTQYF.

This chain uses TRBV12-3 or TRBV12-4 with TRBJ1-1; no clear D gene. This CDR3 has 14 residues. The V end was cut by 6 bases, the J end by 0 bases, with 11 bases between. The CDR3 region has the DNA TGTGCCAGCAGCCCGGACGGCATGAACACTGAAGCTTTCTTT. Translating gives CASSPDGMNTEAFF.

The table lists this clonotype with many counts. The V and J genes are TRBV12-3 or TRBV12-4 and TRBJ2-2; 9 nucleotides agree with TRBD1. The CDR3 runs to 17 residues. V lost 5 bases to trimming and J lost 2 bases; unmatched junction nucleotides: 9. DNA of the CDR3: TGTGCCAGCAGTGCCCTTCTGGGACAGGGCAACACCGGGGAGCTGTTTTTT. It specifies CASSALLGQGNTGELFF.

The chain carries TRBV3-1 and TRBJ2-3; 7 bases align to TRBD2. The V gene end was trimmed by 6 bases and the J gene end by 4 bases; junction bases not matched to a gene: 10. Germline values: CDR1 LGHDT, CDR2 YNNKEL (reference sequence). The CDR3 extends over 15 amino acids. CDR3 sequence (DNA): TGTGCCAGCAGTAGCGGCGGGAGCTATTCAGATACGCAGTATTTT. This codes for CASSSGGSYSDTQYF.

The V gene is TRBV12-3 or TRBV12-4, the J gene TRBJ2-1; unclear D gene. CDR3 length equals 12 residues. V was cut by 5 bases and J by 9 bases, with 11 bases left in between. DNA for the CDR3: TGTGCCAGCAGTAACCCGGCACCTGAGCAGTTCTTC. Amino acid sequence: CASSNPAPEQFF.

This clonotype was counted a few times. The CDR3 loop is CASSLVPSGSYEQYF. The CDR3 bases are TGTGCCAGCAGCCTCGTCCCTAGCGGGTCATACGAGCAGTACTTC. This chain joins TRBV7-9 and TRBJ2-7; 8 bases fit TRBD2. Trimming removed 5 bases from V and 4 bases from J; junction bases left unmatched: 10. The length of the CDR3 is 15 residues. Germline V gives CDR1 SEHNR, CDR2 FQNEAQ (reference sequence).

The CDR3 reads CASSFPSGGAGETQYF. Here the CDR3 DNA reads TGTGCCAGCAGCTTCCCTAGCGGGGGGGCCGGGGAGACCCAGTACTTC. V gene TRBV7-9 combines with J gene TRBJ2-5, with 12 positions matching TRBD2. This CDR3 is built from 16 residues. Germline V gene sequence: CDR1 SEHNR, CDR2 FQNEAQ (reference sequence). V lost 3 bases, J lost 5 bases, and 7 bases stayed unmatched.

The chain uses TRBV4-2 and TRBJ2-3; TRBD2 matches 7 bases. The ends lost 4 bases at V and 3 bases at J; junction bases unmatched: 7. Per germline, CDR1 LGHNA and CDR2 YNFKEQ. This CDR3 has 15 amino acids. CDR3 sequence: CASSPLGLLTDTQYF. The DNA for the CDR3 is TGTGCCAGCAGCCCCCTGGGACTATTGACAGATACGCAGTATTTT.

The rearrangement links TRBV19 to TRBJ1-2; the D is unclear. The CDR3 covers 13 residues. Germline lookup yields CDR1 LNHDA and CDR2 SQIVND (reference sequence). Trimming cost V 4 bases and J 8 bases, with 14 bases left between them. CDR3 sequence (DNA): TGTGCCAGTAGTAATGGCAGAGGCTTGGGCTACACCTTC. This sequence encodes CASSNGRGLGYTF.

This rearrangement joins TRBV11-1 to TRBJ2-2; no firm D call. Germline V gene sequence: CDR1 SGHAT, CDR2 FQDESV (reference sequence). With 1 base removed from V and 5 bases from J, the gap between germline ends came to 8 bases. The CDR3 runs 14 residues. The CDR3 DNA sequence: TGTGCCAGCAGCTTAGGAGGCATTACCGGGGAGCTGTTTTTT. This translates into CASSLGGITGELFF.

This clonotype turned up a few times. The V call is TRBV12-3 or TRBV12-4, the J call TRBJ2-1; D unclear. The CDR3 loop spans 14 amino acids. Trimming pared 2 bases from V and 7 bases from J, leaving 12 bases between. The CDR3 loop reads CASSLRLGPNEQFF. The CDR3 coding sequence is TGTGCCAGCAGTTTACGCTTAGGGCCTAATGAGCAGTTCTTC.